Sample share makes the clone carrying this TCR beta chain medium-sized. Its target is unknown. These data originate in a study of circulating CD8 cells and anti-PD-1 response in melanoma. Regarding the study as a whole: A small cohort with few responders supplied the baseline and M1 comparisons. Subset repertoires were largely private at M1, with under 8% shared.

The QIAseq Immune Repertoire TCR panel built the libraries from roughly 15 ng of total RNA. MiXCR, applied by TCRdb to the reads, yields one record per CDR3 protein. Among approximately 1,200 distinct CDR3 sequences listed, roughly 9.8% were seen once. From live CD3+CD8+TCRalphabeta+ cells, four PD-1 and/or TIGIT subsets were sorted. The V gene's germline CDR1 is SGDLS and CDR2 YYNGEE. CDR3 length: 17 amino acids. Trimming took 3 bases from V and 3 from J, leaving 19 bases between them. Sample: CD8+ T cells from PBMCs, taken at baseline or after one month of anti-PD-1 therapy (not recorded which). This TCR was recovered from a human donor with melanoma. The rearrangement uses TRBV9 and TRBJ2-1; maybe TRBD1 (6 bases). CDR3 residues: CASSGGPRGQDYNEQFF. In DNA form, the CDR3 reads TGTGCCAGCAGCGGGGGTCCTCGGGGACAAGACTACAATGAGCAGTTCTTC.